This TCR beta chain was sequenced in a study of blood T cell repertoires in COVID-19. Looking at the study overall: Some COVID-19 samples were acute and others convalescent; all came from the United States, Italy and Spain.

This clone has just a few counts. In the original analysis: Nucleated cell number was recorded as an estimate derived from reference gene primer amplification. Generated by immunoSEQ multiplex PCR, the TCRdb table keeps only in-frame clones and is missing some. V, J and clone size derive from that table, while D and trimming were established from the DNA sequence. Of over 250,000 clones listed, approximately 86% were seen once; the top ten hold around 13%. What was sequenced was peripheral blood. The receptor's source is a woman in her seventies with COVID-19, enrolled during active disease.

This chain's CDR3 is CARRPSYRGKSNQPQHF. The DNA for the CDR3 is TGTGCCAGAAGACCATCCTACAGGGGGAAAAGCAATCAGCCCCAGCATTTT. The chain combines TRBV5-3 with TRBJ1-5; TRBD1 matches at 8 bases. TRBV5-3 is an ORF for which the function is uncertain. The J segment lost 1 base and the V segment lost 5 bases, leaving 11 bases of the junction unmatched. This CDR3 has 17 residues.